This is a list of T cell receptor beta chains from one sample in a study of response to subunit inactivated influenza vaccine. TCRdb reprocessed the RT-PCR reads via MiXCR and lists one record per CDR3 protein. The sample has about 530,000 distinct CDR3 sequences, 10% to 15% seen once. The specimen was PBMCs from blood, collected 45 days after vaccination. The receptors come from a man between 45 and 60 years old who received an inactivated influenza vaccine. Each CDR3 is given with its conserved first and last residue. A D gene is named only where the DNA matches it firmly. Some rows mark clone size as missing; the rest say once, few, many or name a class of expanded clone.

CDR3 DNA: TGTGCCACCAGCCCCTGGGCGGGGGAGCTGTTTTTT
CDR3 protein: CATSPWAGELFF
J gene: TRBJ2-2
V gene: TRBV15
clone size: few
D gene: NA

CDR3 DNA: TGTGCCAGCTCACCGACAGAAGAGACCCAGTACTTC
CDR3 protein: CASSPTEETQYF
J gene: TRBJ2-5
V gene: TRBV18
clone size: NA
D gene: NA

CDR3 DNA: TGCGCCAGCAGCTTGGGACAGGCGGGGGAGACCCAGTACTTC
CDR3 protein: CASSLGQAGETQYF
J gene: TRBJ2-5
V gene: TRBV5-1
clone size: few
D gene: NA

CDR3 DNA: TGCGCCAGCAGCCAAGATATCCAGGAGGCCGAGCAGTACTTC
CDR3 protein: CASSQDIQEAEQYF
J gene: TRBJ2-7
V gene: TRBV4-1
clone size: few
D gene: NA

CDR3 DNA: TGTGCCAGCAGTCCACTCCTAGGGGGAGAGACCCAGTACTTC
CDR3 protein: CASSPLLGGETQYF
J gene: TRBJ2-5
V gene: TRBV2
clone size: few
D gene: NA

CDR3 DNA: TGCGCCAGCAGCGAGGGACTAGCGGCCTCCTACGAGCAGTACTTC
CDR3 protein: CASSEGLAASYEQYF
J gene: TRBJ2-7
V gene: TRBV5-1
clone size: many
D gene: TRBD2

CDR3 DNA: TGCAGCGTTGAGGGTTCAAACAGGGGGCTGGACGAGCAGTACTTC
CDR3 protein: CSVEGSNRGLDEQYF
J gene: TRBJ2-7
V gene: TRBV29-1
clone size: NA
D gene: TRBD1

CDR3 DNA: TGTGCCAGCAGACCGGACAGGGGGGGCTCCGGGGCCAACGTCCTGACTTTC
CDR3 protein: CASRPDRGGSGANVLTF
J gene: TRBJ2-6
V gene: TRBV6-1
clone size: few
D gene: TRBD1

CDR3 DNA: TGCGCCAGCAATCAAGCGGGACTAAGCTACACAGATACGCAGTATTTT
CDR3 protein: CASNQAGLSYTDTQYF
J gene: TRBJ2-3
V gene: TRBV4-1
clone size: few
D gene: TRBD2

CDR3 DNA: TGCAGCGTTGAACGTTCCGAGGATCGCTACAATGAGCAGTTCTTC
CDR3 protein: CSVERSEDRYNEQFF
J gene: TRBJ2-1
V gene: TRBV29-1
clone size: NA
D gene: NA

CDR3 DNA: TGCAGTGCTACCCGGGACGACACAGATACGCAGTATTTT
CDR3 protein: CSATRDDTDTQYF
J gene: TRBJ2-3
V gene: TRBV20-1
clone size: many
D gene: NA

CDR3 DNA: TGTGCCAGCAGCCGGGGAGGGGTTGGAAACACCATATATTTT
CDR3 protein: CASSRGGVGNTIYF
J gene: TRBJ1-3
V gene: TRBV7-2
clone size: NA
D gene: NA

CDR3 DNA: TGCAGCGTTGAAGGACGATTGGACAGGGGGCCCCTCACAGATACGCAGTATTTT
CDR3 protein: CSVEGRLDRGPLTDTQYF
J gene: TRBJ2-3
V gene: TRBV29-1
clone size: few
D gene: TRBD1

CDR3 DNA: TGTGCCAGCAAAGGGTCCTCTGGGGCCAACGTCCTGACTTTC
CDR3 protein: CASKGSSGANVLTF
J gene: TRBJ2-6
V gene: TRBV6-1
clone size: few
D gene: NA

CDR3 DNA: TGTGCCAGCAGCCTTAGCAGCGCCTTCTACAATGAGCAGTTCTTC
CDR3 protein: CASSLSSAFYNEQFF
J gene: TRBJ2-1
V gene: TRBV11-1
clone size: NA
D gene: NA

CDR3 DNA: TGTGCCAGCAGTTTCCTCTATGACACAGATACGCAGTATTTT
CDR3 protein: CASSFLYDTDTQYF
J gene: TRBJ2-3
V gene: TRBV27
clone size: few
D gene: NA

CDR3 DNA: TGTGCCACCAGTGATTACGGGGTCGCGGGAGATACGCAGTATTTT
CDR3 protein: CATSDYGVAGDTQYF
J gene: TRBJ2-3
V gene: TRBV24-1
clone size: many
D gene: NA

CDR3 DNA: TGTGCCAGCAGCTTGCAAGGTTTGGGTGGGCTGAACACTGAAGCTTTCTTT
CDR3 protein: CASSLQGLGGLNTEAFF
J gene: TRBJ1-1
V gene: TRBV5-5
clone size: many
D gene: NA

CDR3 DNA: TGCGCCAGCAGCTTAGCTAGCGGCCAAGAGACCCAGTACTTC
CDR3 protein: CASSLASGQETQYF
J gene: TRBJ2-5
V gene: TRBV7-9
clone size: many
D gene: TRBD2

CDR3 DNA: TGTGCCAGCAGTTTCCGGACAGTGATTGACACTGAAGCTTTCTTT
CDR3 protein: CASSFRTVIDTEAFF
J gene: TRBJ1-1
V gene: TRBV6-2/TRBV6-3
clone size: few
D gene: NA

CDR3 DNA: TGCAGCGTTGCCGGGACTAGCGGGAGGCCCTACGAGCAGTACTTC
CDR3 protein: CSVAGTSGRPYEQYF
J gene: TRBJ2-7
V gene: TRBV29-1
clone size: few
D gene: TRBD2

CDR3 DNA: TGCAGTGCTAGAGATCTCCGAGGCAGCGACACAGATACGCAGTATTTT
CDR3 protein: CSARDLRGSDTDTQYF
J gene: TRBJ2-3
V gene: TRBV20-1
clone size: NA
D gene: NA

CDR3 DNA: TGTGCCAGCAGGGGGACAGGGGAATGGACTGAGCAGTTCTTC
CDR3 protein: CASRGTGEWTEQFF
J gene: TRBJ2-1
V gene: TRBV6-1
clone size: many
D gene: TRBD1

CDR3 DNA: TGTGCCAGTAGTATAGTATCACCCGGTTTTGGTCAACAAAACCCCAACTACGAGCAGTACTTC
CDR3 protein: CASSIVSPGFGQQNPNYEQYF
J gene: TRBJ2-7
V gene: TRBV19
clone size: once
D gene: NA

CDR3 DNA: TGTGCCAGCAGCCAACCTAGCGGGGGACACAAAACCACAGATACGCAGTATTTT
CDR3 protein: CASSQPSGGHKTTDTQYF
J gene: TRBJ2-3
V gene: TRBV4-2
clone size: few
D gene: TRBD2

CDR3 DNA: TGTGCCAGCAGACTCCAAGAGAATCAGCCCCAGCATTTT
CDR3 protein: CASRLQENQPQHF
J gene: TRBJ1-5
V gene: TRBV6-6
clone size: few
D gene: NA

CDR3 DNA: TGTGCCAGTGACAGGGGCACAGATACGCAGTATTTT
CDR3 protein: CASDRGTDTQYF
J gene: TRBJ2-3
V gene: TRBV19
clone size: NA
D gene: TRBD1

CDR3 DNA: TGTGCCAGCAGGACGGGTCTGCTCGCGGAGACCCAGTACTTC
CDR3 protein: CASRTGLLAETQYF
J gene: TRBJ2-5
V gene: TRBV6-1
clone size: few
D gene: NA

CDR3 DNA: TGTGCCAGCTCACCACCGGGGGGGACATACAATGAGCAGTTCTTC
CDR3 protein: CASSPPGGTYNEQFF
J gene: TRBJ2-1
V gene: TRBV18
clone size: few
D gene: NA

CDR3 DNA: TGTGCTACCTCAGGGGCCGGCTACGAGCAGTACTTC
CDR3 protein: CATSGAGYEQYF
J gene: TRBJ2-7
V gene: TRBV12-5
clone size: many
D gene: NA

CDR3 DNA: TGTGCCAGCAGCAAAAGACGCCCACTCTCCTACGAGCAGTACTTC
CDR3 protein: CASSKRRPLSYEQYF
J gene: TRBJ2-7
V gene: TRBV9
clone size: NA
D gene: NA

CDR3 DNA: TGTGCCAGCAGCGAAACAGGGTGGAGTGAAAAACTGTTTTTT
CDR3 protein: CASSETGWSEKLFF
J gene: TRBJ1-4
V gene: TRBV11-2
clone size: NA
D gene: NA

CDR3 DNA: TGTGCCAGCTCACGGGGACACCTGAACACCGGGGAGCTGTTTTTT
CDR3 protein: CASSRGHLNTGELFF
J gene: TRBJ2-2
V gene: TRBV18
clone size: few
D gene: NA

CDR3 DNA: TGCAGCGTTGGGGTGGGGACAGGACGAGAAAAACTGTTTTTT
CDR3 protein: CSVGVGTGREKLFF
J gene: TRBJ1-4
V gene: TRBV29-1
clone size: few
D gene: TRBD1

CDR3 DNA: TGCAGTGCTAGATCCCCGTGGGGGGAGACCCAGTACTTC
CDR3 protein: CSARSPWGETQYF
J gene: TRBJ2-5
V gene: TRBV20-1
clone size: many
D gene: NA

CDR3 DNA: TGTGCCAGCAGCCAACTTAGGGACCGAAACTATGGCTACACCTTC
CDR3 protein: CASSQLRDRNYGYTF
J gene: TRBJ1-2
V gene: TRBV3-1
clone size: few
D gene: NA

CDR3 DNA: TGTGCCAGCAGCCCACCCCCTCAGGGAGCCGATACGCAGTATTTT
CDR3 protein: CASSPPPQGADTQYF
J gene: TRBJ2-3
V gene: TRBV5-5
clone size: few
D gene: NA

CDR3 DNA: TGCAGTGCTAACCCCACAGGGGGTATACGCAATCAGCCCCAGCATTTT
CDR3 protein: CSANPTGGIRNQPQHF
J gene: TRBJ1-5
V gene: TRBV20-1
clone size: NA
D gene: TRBD1

CDR3 DNA: TGTGCCAGCAGGTCGACAGGGACTAGCGGGAGCCACGAGCAGTACTTC
CDR3 protein: CASRSTGTSGSHEQYF
J gene: TRBJ2-7
V gene: TRBV12-3/TRBV12-4
clone size: few
D gene: TRBD2

CDR3 DNA: TGTGCCAGCAGTTTCTGGGCGGGAGCTACCTACGAGCAGTACTTC
CDR3 protein: CASSFWAGATYEQYF
J gene: TRBJ2-7
V gene: TRBV12-3/TRBV12-4
clone size: few
D gene: TRBD2

CDR3 DNA: TGTGCCGCAGCGGAGGCAGATACGCAGTATTTT
CDR3 protein: CAAAEADTQYF
J gene: TRBJ2-3
V gene: TRBV6-2/TRBV6-3
clone size: NA
D gene: NA

CDR3 DNA: TGTGCCAGCAGCCAAGATCGGGAAGCTAGCAATCAGCCCCAGCATTTT
CDR3 protein: CASSQDREASNQPQHF
J gene: TRBJ1-5
V gene: TRBV4-2
clone size: NA
D gene: NA

CDR3 DNA: TGTGCCAGCAGCTTGCACAGGGGCCACTCCTACGAGCAGTACTTC
CDR3 protein: CASSLHRGHSYEQYF
J gene: TRBJ2-7
V gene: TRBV5-6
clone size: few
D gene: TRBD1

CDR3 DNA: TGTGCCAGCAGTCAGACCGGGACAGGGAGGGTGGATGAGCAGTTCTTC
CDR3 protein: CASSQTGTGRVDEQFF
J gene: TRBJ2-1
V gene: TRBV12-3/TRBV12-4
clone size: NA
D gene: TRBD1

CDR3 DNA: TGCAGTGCTAGAGATGGAGAACAGCTGAGCTCCTACAATGAGCAGTTCTTC
CDR3 protein: CSARDGEQLSSYNEQFF
J gene: TRBJ2-1
V gene: TRBV20-1
clone size: few
D gene: NA

CDR3 DNA: TGTGCCAGCCGGGACGCGGCACCCCAAGAGACCCAGTACTTC
CDR3 protein: CASRDAAPQETQYF
J gene: TRBJ2-5
V gene: TRBV6-2/TRBV6-3
clone size: NA
D gene: NA

CDR3 DNA: TGTGCCAGCAGCGCAACCGGGACCGCGAGAGAGCAGTACTTC
CDR3 protein: CASSATGTAREQYF
J gene: TRBJ2-7
V gene: TRBV7-8
clone size: few
D gene: NA

CDR3 DNA: TGTGCCAGCAGCCCCGAGGGGACAGGGAATTCACCCCTCCACTTT
CDR3 protein: CASSPEGTGNSPLHF
J gene: TRBJ1-6
V gene: TRBV9
clone size: few
D gene: TRBD1

CDR3 DNA: TGCAGCGAAACTAGCGGGGGACTAGAGACCCAGTACTTC
CDR3 protein: CSETSGGLETQYF
J gene: TRBJ2-5
V gene: TRBV20-1
clone size: many
D gene: TRBD2

CDR3 DNA: TGCAGTGCAGGGGACAGGGGAAAGAGGCAGTACTTC
CDR3 protein: CSAGDRGKRQYF
J gene: TRBJ2-7
V gene: TRBV20-1
clone size: many
D gene: TRBD1

CDR3 DNA: TGCAGCGTTGCGGGACAGGGGCTGGGCTACACCTTC
CDR3 protein: CSVAGQGLGYTF
J gene: TRBJ1-2
V gene: TRBV29-1
clone size: NA
D gene: TRBD1

CDR3 DNA: TGTGCCAGCAGTTCCGGGCAGACCCGACACAATGAGCAGTTCTTC
CDR3 protein: CASSSGQTRHNEQFF
J gene: TRBJ2-1
V gene: TRBV6-2/TRBV6-3
clone size: NA
D gene: NA

CDR3 DNA: TGTGCCAGCAGCCAAGATCAGGGGACTAGCGGGAATGAGCAGTTCTTC
CDR3 protein: CASSQDQGTSGNEQFF
J gene: TRBJ2-1
V gene: TRBV3-1
clone size: NA
D gene: TRBD2

CDR3 DNA: TGTGCCAGCAGCGCCCGACAGGGTAACGCCGGGGAGCTGTTTTTT
CDR3 protein: CASSARQGNAGELFF
J gene: TRBJ2-2
V gene: TRBV7-2
clone size: many
D gene: TRBD1

CDR3 DNA: TGTGCCAGCAGCCACCCAACCTACGAGCAGTACTTC
CDR3 protein: CASSHPTYEQYF
J gene: TRBJ2-7
V gene: TRBV6-2/TRBV6-3
clone size: NA
D gene: NA

CDR3 DNA: TGCAGCGTTGTAACGTATTACAATGAGCAGTTCTTC
CDR3 protein: CSVVTYYNEQFF
J gene: TRBJ2-1
V gene: TRBV29-1
clone size: many
D gene: NA

CDR3 DNA: TGTGCCAGCAGTTTAATGTTACCTAATGAAAAACTGTTTTTT
CDR3 protein: CASSLMLPNEKLFF
J gene: TRBJ1-4
V gene: TRBV12-3/TRBV12-4
clone size: few
D gene: NA

CDR3 DNA: TGCAGTGCTAGAGAGGGGGCGTTTTATCAGGGCGGGACTGAAGCTTTCTTT
CDR3 protein: CSAREGAFYQGGTEAFF
J gene: TRBJ1-1
V gene: TRBV20-1
clone size: NA
D gene: NA